The clone carrying this T cell receptor (beta chain) has just a few counts. The target antigen is unknown. PCR used 60 Vbeta primers and 13 Jbeta primers. The data were produced by immunoSEQ multiplex PCR, yet TCRdb's version contains in-frame clones alone and is incomplete. The sample lists around 200,000 clones, 70% to 85% seen once, with more than 0.95% in the top ten. The CDR3 covers 14 residues. Looked up from germline, CDR1 is LNHDA and CDR2 is SQIVND (reference sequence). V was cut by 5 bases and J by 4 bases, with 11 bases left in between. The entry originates in a study of cytomegalovirus exposure and HLA in healthy donors. Study findings and constraints: According to an earlier analysis, most TCR beta V segments yielded productive rearrangements about 87% or about 30% of the time.

The chain is built from TRBV19 and TRBJ1-4; D is uncertain. The sample was PBMCs. This receptor was obtained from a girl aged 2-10 years in good health and CMV-seropositive. As DNA, the CDR3 is TGTGCCAGTAGTTTGTTCGTGTTTAATGAAAAACTGTTTTTT. Translation: CASSLFVFNEKLFF.